This is a list of T cell receptor beta chains from one sample in a study of identical twins. One entry per CDR3 protein results from TCRdb running MiXCR on the 5' RACE reads. The sample contains around 340,000 distinct CDR3 sequences, more than 9% of which appear only once. A further study also used this sample, focusing on yellow fever vaccine responses in identical twins.

The sequenced material came from CD8+ T cells sorted from blood. The source is a woman under 30 in good health. Both conserved end residues are part of each CDR3. A D gene is named only where the DNA matches it firmly. Clone size, where shown, is once, few, many, or a class for clones that have expanded.

v_call,j_call,d_call,clone_size,cdr3_aa,cdr3_nt
TRBV7-9,TRBJ1-2,.,few,CASVRSGYGYTF,TGTGCCAGCGTTAGGTCGGGCTATGGCTACACCTTC
TRBV9,TRBJ2-7,.,few,CASSVQGPTYEQYF,TGTGCCAGCAGCGTTCAGGGACCCACCTACGAGCAGTACTTC
TRBV12-3/TRBV12-4,TRBJ2-5,.,.,CASSSSVAEETQYF,TGTGCCAGCAGTTCGAGCGTAGCGGAAGAGACCCAGTACTTC
TRBV11-2,TRBJ2-3,.,many,CASSLEGGVGSDTQYF,TGTGCCAGCAGCTTAGAAGGAGGCGTCGGATCAGATACGCAGTATTTT
TRBV4-1,TRBJ2-3,.,few,CASSETGQDTQYF,TGCGCCAGCAGCGAAACAGGACAAGATACGCAGTATTTT
TRBV27,TRBJ1-1,TRBD1,.,CASRTDTGGAIMNTEAFF,TGTGCCAGCAGGACTGACACAGGGGGCGCGATCATGAACACTGAAGCTTTCTTT
TRBV7-9,TRBJ2-1,TRBD1,many,CASSLARTGVINEQFF,TGTGCCAGCAGCTTAGCCAGGACAGGGGTAATCAATGAGCAGTTCTTC
TRBV9,TRBJ2-3,TRBD2,.,CASSVPTSGPNTDTQYF,TGTGCCAGCAGCGTACCCACTAGCGGCCCCAACACAGATACGCAGTATTTT
TRBV7-9,TRBJ1-2,.,few,CASSRTGGYTF,TGTGCCAGCAGCCGTACAGGGGGCTACACCTTC
TRBV12-3/TRBV12-4,TRBJ1-4,.,.,CASSWEGVYEKLFF,TGTGCCAGCAGTTGGGAGGGGGTCTATGAAAAACTGTTTTTT
TRBV27,TRBJ1-4,.,many,CASSLQGGREKLFF,TGTGCCAGCAGTTTACAGGGAGGAAGGGAAAAACTGTTTTTT
TRBV19,TRBJ1-4,.,.,CASSMGRLNEKLFF,TGTGCCAGTAGTATGGGACGGCTTAATGAAAAACTGTTTTTT
TRBV28,TRBJ2-5,TRBD1,.,CASHPQWTGRETQYF,TGTGCCAGCCACCCCCAGTGGACAGGGCGGGAGACCCAGTACTTC
TRBV7-2,TRBJ2-1,.,many,CASSPLPRLSYNEQFF,TGTGCCAGCAGCCCCCTCCCGCGCCTATCCTACAATGAGCAGTTCTTC
TRBV11-1,TRBJ2-3,.,.,CASSWLSGPPESTDTQYF,TGTGCCAGCAGCTGGCTCAGTGGACCTCCCGAAAGCACAGATACGCAGTATTTT
TRBV29-1,TRBJ1-2,.,.,CSVESRDGYTF,TGCAGCGTTGAGTCACGGGATGGCTACACCTTC
TRBV6-5,TRBJ1-6,.,.,CASSYSEGGGNSPLHF,TGTGCCAGCAGTTACTCGGAGGGGGGCGGGAATTCACCCCTCCACTTT
TRBV9,TRBJ2-3,TRBD2,.,CASSVDSGLSDTQYF,TGTGCCAGCAGCGTAGATTCGGGACTATCAGATACGCAGTATTTT
TRBV6-1,TRBJ1-5,.,.,CASSGRQYQPQHF,TGTGCCAGCAGCGGGAGACAGTACCAGCCCCAGCATTTT
TRBV20-1,TRBJ1-2,.,once,CSARTEYGYTF,TGCAGTGCCAGGACAGAATATGGCTACACCTTC
TRBV5-8,TRBJ2-1,.,few,CASSLGGLSSYNEQFF,TGTGCCAGCAGCTTGGGAGGATTAAGCTCCTACAATGAGCAGTTCTTC
TRBV29-1,TRBJ1-2,TRBD1,.,CSVAVGQGGYTF,TGCAGCGTTGCCGTAGGACAGGGAGGCTACACCTTC
TRBV9,TRBJ2-1,.,few,CASSFRLVNEQFF,TGTGCCAGCAGCTTTCGACTAGTCAATGAGCAGTTCTTC
TRBV2,TRBJ2-6,TRBD1,once,CASSPDRAPGANVLTF,TGTGCCAGCAGCCCAGACAGGGCCCCTGGGGCCAACGTCCTGACTTTC
TRBV4-2,TRBJ2-7,.,.,CASSQDPGTFPYEQYF,TGTGCCAGCAGCCAAGATCCGGGGACCTTCCCCTACGAGCAGTACTTC
TRBV15,TRBJ2-3,TRBD2,many,CATSRAFGGDTQYF,TGTGCCACCAGCAGAGCTTTCGGGGGGGATACGCAGTATTTT
TRBV9,TRBJ2-2,TRBD1,.,CASSEAPGQPTGELFF,TGTGCCAGCAGCGAGGCCCCGGGACAGCCGACCGGGGAGCTGTTTTTT
TRBV12-3/TRBV12-4,TRBJ2-1,.,many,CASSLGQALSEQFF,TGTGCCAGCAGTTTAGGGCAGGCACTTAGTGAGCAGTTCTTC
TRBV27,TRBJ2-3,.,.,CASSRAGTDTQYF,TGTGCCAGCAGTCGGGCAGGGACAGATACGCAGTATTTT
TRBV29-1,TRBJ2-7,TRBD1,many,CSVEVSEGATYEQYF,TGCAGCGTTGAAGTTTCTGAGGGGGCAACCTACGAGCAGTACTTC
TRBV7-8,TRBJ2-1,TRBD2,few,CASSPEGGEDNEQFF,TGTGCCAGCAGCCCAGAGGGAGGGGAGGACAATGAGCAGTTCTTC